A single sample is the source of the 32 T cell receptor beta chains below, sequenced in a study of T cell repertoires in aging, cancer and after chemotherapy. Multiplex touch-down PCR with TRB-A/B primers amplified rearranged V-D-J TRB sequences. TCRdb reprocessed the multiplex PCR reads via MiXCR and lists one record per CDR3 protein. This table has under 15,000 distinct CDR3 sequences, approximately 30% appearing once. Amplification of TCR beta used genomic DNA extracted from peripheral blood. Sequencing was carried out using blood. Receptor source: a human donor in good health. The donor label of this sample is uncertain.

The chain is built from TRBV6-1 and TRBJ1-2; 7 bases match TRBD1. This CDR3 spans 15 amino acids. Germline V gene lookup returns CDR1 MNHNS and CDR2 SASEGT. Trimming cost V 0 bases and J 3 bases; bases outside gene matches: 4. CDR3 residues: CASSEAGDSYYGYTF. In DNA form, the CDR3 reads TGTGCCAGCAGTGAAGCGGGGGACAGTTACTATGGCTACACCTTC.

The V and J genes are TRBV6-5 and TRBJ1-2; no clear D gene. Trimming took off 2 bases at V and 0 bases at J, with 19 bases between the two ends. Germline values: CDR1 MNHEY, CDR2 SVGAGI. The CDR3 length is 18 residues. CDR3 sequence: CASSYPKIRETPNYGYTF. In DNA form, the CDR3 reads TGTGCCAGCAGTTACCCGAAAATACGGGAGACCCCTAACTATGGCTACACCTTC.

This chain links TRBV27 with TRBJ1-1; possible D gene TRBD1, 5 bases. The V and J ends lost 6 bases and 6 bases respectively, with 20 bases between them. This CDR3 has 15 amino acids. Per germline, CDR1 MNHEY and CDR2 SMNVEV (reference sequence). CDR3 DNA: TGTGCCAGCAGGGAAGAGGCGGGGGTGGGGTCTGAAGCTTTCTTT. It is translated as CASREEAGVGSEAFF.

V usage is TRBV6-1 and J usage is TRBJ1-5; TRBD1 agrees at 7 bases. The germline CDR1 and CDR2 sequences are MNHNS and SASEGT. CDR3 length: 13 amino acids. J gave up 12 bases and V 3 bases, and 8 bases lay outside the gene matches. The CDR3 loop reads CASSEATGRFQHF. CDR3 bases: TGTGCCAGCAGTGAGGCGACAGGGAGGTTCCAGCATTTT.

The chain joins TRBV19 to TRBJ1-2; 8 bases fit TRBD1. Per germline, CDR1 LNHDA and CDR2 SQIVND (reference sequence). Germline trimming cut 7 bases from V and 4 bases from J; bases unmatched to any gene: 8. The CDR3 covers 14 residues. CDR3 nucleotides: TGTGCCAGTAAACCCTCCGGGACAGGCTATGGCTACACCTTC. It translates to CASKPSGTGYGYTF.

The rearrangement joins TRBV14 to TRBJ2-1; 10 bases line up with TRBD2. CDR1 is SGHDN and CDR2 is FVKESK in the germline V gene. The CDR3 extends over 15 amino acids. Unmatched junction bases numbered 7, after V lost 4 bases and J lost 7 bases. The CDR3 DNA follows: TGTGCCAGCAGCCCACTAGCGGGGTTCGCGAATGAGCAGTTCTTC. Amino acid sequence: CASSPLAGFANEQFF. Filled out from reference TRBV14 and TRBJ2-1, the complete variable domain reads EAGVTQFPSHSVIEKGQTVTLRCDPISGHDNLYWYRRVMGKEIKFLLHFVKESKQDESGMPNNRFLAERTGGTYSTLKVQPAELEDSGVYFCASSPLAGFANEQFFGPGTRLTVL.

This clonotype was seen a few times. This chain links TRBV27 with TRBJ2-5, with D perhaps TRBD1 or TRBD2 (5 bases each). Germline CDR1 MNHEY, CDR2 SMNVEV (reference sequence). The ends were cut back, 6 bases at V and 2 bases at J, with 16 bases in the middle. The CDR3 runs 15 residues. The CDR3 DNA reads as TGTGCCAGCAGCCCTTTGTGGGGCGGGCAAGAGACCCAGTACTTC. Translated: CASSPLWGGQETQYF.

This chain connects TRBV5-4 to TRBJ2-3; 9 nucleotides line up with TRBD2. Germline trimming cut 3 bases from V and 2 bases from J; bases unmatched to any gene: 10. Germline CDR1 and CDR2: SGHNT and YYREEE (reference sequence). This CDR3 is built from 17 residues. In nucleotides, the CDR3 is TGTGCCAGCAGCTCTTTCCTAGCGGGGCCTGACACAGATACGCAGTATTTT. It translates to CASSSFLAGPDTDTQYF.

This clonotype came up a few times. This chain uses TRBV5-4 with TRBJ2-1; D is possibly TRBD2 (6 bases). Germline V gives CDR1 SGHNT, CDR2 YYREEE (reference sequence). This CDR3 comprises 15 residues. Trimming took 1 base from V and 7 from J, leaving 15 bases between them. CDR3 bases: TGTGCCAGCAGCTTGTTGAGTGGGGGGATAAATGAGCAGTTCTTC. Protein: CASSLLSGGINEQFF.

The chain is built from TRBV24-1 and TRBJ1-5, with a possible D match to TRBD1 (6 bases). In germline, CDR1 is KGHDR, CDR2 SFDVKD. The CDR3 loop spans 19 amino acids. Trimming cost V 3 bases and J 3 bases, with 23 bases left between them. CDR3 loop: CATSDANQNRVGINQPQHF. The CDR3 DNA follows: TGTGCCACCAGTGATGCAAATCAGAACAGGGTGGGGATCAATCAGCCCCAGCATTTT.

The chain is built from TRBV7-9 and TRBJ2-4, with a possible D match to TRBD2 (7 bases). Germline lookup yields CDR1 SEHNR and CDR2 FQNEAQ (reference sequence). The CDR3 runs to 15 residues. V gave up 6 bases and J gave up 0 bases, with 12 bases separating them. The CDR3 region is CASSQGRVAKNIQYF. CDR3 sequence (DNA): TGTGCCAGCAGTCAGGGGAGGGTAGCCAAAAACATTCAGTACTTC.

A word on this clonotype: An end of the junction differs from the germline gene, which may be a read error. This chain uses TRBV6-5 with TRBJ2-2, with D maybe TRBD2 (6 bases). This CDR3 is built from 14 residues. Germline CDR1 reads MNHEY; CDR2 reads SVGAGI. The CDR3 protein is CASGIAAHTGVLFF. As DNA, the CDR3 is TGTGCCAGCGGGATAGCGGCCCACACCGGGGTGCTGTTTTTT.

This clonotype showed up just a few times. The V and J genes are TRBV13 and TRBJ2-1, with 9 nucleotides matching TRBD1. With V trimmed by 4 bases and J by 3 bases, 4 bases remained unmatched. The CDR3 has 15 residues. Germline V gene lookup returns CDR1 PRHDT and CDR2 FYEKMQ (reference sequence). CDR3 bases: TGTGCCAGCAGCTGGGACAGGGACGTCTACAATGAGCAGTTCTTC. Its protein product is CASSWDRDVYNEQFF.

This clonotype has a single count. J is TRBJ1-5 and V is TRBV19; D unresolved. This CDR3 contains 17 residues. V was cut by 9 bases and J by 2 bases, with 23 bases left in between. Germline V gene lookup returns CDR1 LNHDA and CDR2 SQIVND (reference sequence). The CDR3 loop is CASSPLGLPRGNQPQHF. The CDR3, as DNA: TGTGCCAGCTCACCGCTAGGATTGCCGAGGGGCAATCAGCCCCAGCATTTT.

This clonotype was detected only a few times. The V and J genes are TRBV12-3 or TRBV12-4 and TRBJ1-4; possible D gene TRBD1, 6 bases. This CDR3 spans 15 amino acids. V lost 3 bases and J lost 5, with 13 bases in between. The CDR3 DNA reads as TGTGCCAGCAGTTTTTACGGGGGCTCCAATGAAAAACTGTTTTTT. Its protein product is CASSFYGGSNEKLFF.

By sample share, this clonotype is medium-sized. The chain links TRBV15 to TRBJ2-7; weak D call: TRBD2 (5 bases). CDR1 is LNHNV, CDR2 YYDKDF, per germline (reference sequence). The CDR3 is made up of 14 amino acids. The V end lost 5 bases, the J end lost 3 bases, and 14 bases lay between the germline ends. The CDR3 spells CATSQRSGSYEQYF. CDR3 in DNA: TGTGCCACCAGCCAACGAAGCGGTAGCTACGAGCAGTACTTC.

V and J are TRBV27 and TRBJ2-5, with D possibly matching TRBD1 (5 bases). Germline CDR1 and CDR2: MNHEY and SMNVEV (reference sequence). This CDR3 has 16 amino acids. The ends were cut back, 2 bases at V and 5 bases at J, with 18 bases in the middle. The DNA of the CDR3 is TGTGCCAGCAGTTTAAGGGGCCCCCAGGGATTTGAGACCCAGTACTTC. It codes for CASSLRGPQGFETQYF.

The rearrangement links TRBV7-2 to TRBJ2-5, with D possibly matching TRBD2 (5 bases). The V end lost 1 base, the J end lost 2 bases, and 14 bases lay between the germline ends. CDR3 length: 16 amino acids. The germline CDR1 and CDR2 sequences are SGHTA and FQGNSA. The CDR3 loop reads CASSLGWKAVQETQYF. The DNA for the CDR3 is TGTGCCAGCAGCTTAGGGTGGAAAGCGGTACAAGAGACCCAGTACTTC.

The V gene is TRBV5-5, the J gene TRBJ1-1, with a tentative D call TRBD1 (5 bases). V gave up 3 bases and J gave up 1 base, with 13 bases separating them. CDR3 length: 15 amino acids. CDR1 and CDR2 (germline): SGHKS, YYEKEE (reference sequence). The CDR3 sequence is CASSYGGTANTEAFF. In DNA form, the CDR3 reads TGTGCCAGCAGCTATGGCGGGACGGCGAACACTGAAGCTTTCTTT.

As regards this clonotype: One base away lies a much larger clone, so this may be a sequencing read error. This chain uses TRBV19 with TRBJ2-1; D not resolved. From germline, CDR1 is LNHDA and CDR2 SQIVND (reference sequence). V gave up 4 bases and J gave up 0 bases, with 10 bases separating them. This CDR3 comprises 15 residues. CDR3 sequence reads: CASSTIQSSYNEQFF. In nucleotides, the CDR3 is TGTGCCAGTAGTACCATTCAATCCTCCTACAATGAGCAGTTCTTC.

The CDR3 loop reads CSARTGELGETQYF. The CDR3 region has the DNA TGCAGCGCCCGGACAGGCGAACTGGGAGAGACCCAGTACTTC. The genes are TRBV29-1 and TRBJ2-5, with 7 bases lining up with TRBD1. Germline CDR1 reads SQVTM; CDR2 reads ANQGSEA. V was pared by 7 bases and J by 4 bases, with 12 bases of the junction left unmatched. This CDR3 region has 14 residues. Complete variable domain (other parts from reference TRBV29-1 and TRBJ2-5): SAVISQKPSRDICQRGTSLTIQCQVDSQVTMMFWYRQQPGQSLTLIATANQGSEATYESGFVIDKFPISRPNLTFSTLTVSNMSPEDSSIYLCSARTGELGETQYFGPGTRLLVL.

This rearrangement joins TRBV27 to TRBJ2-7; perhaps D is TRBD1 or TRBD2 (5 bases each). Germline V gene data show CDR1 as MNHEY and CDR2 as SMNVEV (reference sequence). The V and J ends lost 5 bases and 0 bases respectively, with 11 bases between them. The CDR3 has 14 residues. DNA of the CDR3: TGTGCCAGCAGTATGGGACGGAGCTCCTACGAGCAGTACTTC. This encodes CASSMGRSSYEQYF.

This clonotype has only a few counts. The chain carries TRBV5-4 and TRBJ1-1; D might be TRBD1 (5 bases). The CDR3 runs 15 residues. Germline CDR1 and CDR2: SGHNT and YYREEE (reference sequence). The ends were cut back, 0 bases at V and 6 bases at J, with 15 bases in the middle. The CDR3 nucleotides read TGTGCCAGCAGCTTGGGGACAAAGGCGGGTCCTGAAGCTTTCTTT. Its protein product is CASSLGTKAGPEAFF.

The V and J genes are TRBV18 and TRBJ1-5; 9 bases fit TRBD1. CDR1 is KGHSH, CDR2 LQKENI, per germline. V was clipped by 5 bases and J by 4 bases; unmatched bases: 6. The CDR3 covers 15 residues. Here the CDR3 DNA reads TGTGCCAGCTCAACCGGACAGGGGCTTAATCAGCCCCAGCATTTT. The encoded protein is CASSTGQGLNQPQHF.

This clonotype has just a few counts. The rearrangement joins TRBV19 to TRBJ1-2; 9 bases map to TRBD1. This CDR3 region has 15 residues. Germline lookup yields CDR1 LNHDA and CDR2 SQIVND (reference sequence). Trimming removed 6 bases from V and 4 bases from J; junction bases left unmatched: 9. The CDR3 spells CASSHRTGVGYGYTF. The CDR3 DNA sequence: TGTGCCAGTAGCCACCGGACAGGGGTGGGCTATGGCTACACCTTC.

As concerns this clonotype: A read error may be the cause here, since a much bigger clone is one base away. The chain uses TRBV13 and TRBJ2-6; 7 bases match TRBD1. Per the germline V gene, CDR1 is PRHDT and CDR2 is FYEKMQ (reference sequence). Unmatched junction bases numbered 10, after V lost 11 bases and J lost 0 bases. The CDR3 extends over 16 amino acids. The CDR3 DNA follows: TGTGCCTCTAGACGGGACAGCCGCTCTGGGGCCAACGTCCTGACTTTC. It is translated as CASRRDSRSGANVLTF. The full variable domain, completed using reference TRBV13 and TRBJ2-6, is AAGVIQSPRHLIKEKRETATLKCYPIPRHDTVYWYQQGPGQDPQFLISFYEKMQSDKGSIPDRFSAQQFSDYHSELNMSSLELGDSALYFCASRRDSRSGANVLTFGAGSRLTVL.

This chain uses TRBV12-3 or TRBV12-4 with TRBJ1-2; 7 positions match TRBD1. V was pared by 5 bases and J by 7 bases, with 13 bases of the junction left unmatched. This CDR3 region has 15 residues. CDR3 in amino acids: CASSLLRQGGRGYTF. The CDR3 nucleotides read TGTGCCAGCAGTCTCCTTCGGCAGGGGGGACGTGGCTACACCTTC.

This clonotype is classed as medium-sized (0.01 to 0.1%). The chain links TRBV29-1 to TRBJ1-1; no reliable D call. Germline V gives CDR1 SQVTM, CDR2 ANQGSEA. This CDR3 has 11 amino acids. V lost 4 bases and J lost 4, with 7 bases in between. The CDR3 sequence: CSVAVRTEAFF. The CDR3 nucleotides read TGCAGCGTTGCTGTCCGCACTGAAGCTTTCTTT.

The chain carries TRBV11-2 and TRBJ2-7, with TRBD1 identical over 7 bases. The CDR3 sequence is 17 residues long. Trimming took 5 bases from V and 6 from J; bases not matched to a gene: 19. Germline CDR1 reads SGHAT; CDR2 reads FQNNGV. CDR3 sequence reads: CASSHWTDRATPGEQYF. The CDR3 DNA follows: TGTGCCAGCAGCCATTGGACCGACAGGGCTACCCCCGGCGAGCAGTACTTC.

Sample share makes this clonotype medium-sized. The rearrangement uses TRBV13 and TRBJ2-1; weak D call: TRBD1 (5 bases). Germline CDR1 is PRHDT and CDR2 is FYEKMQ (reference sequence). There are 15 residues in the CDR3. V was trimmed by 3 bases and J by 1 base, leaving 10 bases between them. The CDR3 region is CASSFTRTSYNEQFF. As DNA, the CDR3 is TGTGCCAGCAGCTTTACCAGGACATCCTACAATGAGCAGTTCTTC.

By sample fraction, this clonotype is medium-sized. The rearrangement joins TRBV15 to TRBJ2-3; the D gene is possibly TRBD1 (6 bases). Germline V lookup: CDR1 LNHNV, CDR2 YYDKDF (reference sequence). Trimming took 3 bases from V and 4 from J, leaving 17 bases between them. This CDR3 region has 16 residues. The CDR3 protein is CATSRTQGSGADTQYF. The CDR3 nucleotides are TGTGCCACCAGCAGGACTCAGGGGTCCGGGGCAGATACGCAGTATTTT. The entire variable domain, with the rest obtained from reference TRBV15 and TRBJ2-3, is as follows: DAMVIQNPRYQVTQFGKPVTLSCSQTLNHNVMYWYQQKSSQAPKLLFHYYDKDFNNEADTPDNFQSRRPNTSFCFLDIRSPGLGDTAMYLCATSRTQGSGADTQYFGPGTRLTVL.

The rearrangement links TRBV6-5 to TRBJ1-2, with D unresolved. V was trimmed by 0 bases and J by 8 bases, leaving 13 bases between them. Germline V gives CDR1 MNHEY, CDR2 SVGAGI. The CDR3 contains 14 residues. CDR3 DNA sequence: TGTGCCAGCAGTTACTCGCGTGGAGGGCGCGGCTACACCTTC. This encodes CASSYSRGGRGYTF.